This T cell receptor beta chain is from a study of shared clonotypes between healthy human individuals. Comment on this clone: Its antigen is as yet unknown.

TCRdb's copy holds only in-frame clones and misses some; the assay was immunoSEQ multiplex PCR. In the table there are about 340,000 clones, about 70% of which are singletons. CDR1 is LNHDA and CDR2 is SQIVND in the germline V gene (reference sequence). V lost 5 bases, J lost 2 bases, and 4 bases stayed unmatched. The CDR3 runs to 15 residues. Study-wide results and limits: Represented diversity, genetic and exposure-history alike, was limited by few donors. Large depth notwithstanding, sorted-subset sequencing proved incomplete by rarefaction. Non-shared clonotypes had lower generation probabilities than those shared by all four donors. Sequencing depth was predicted to influence how clonotypes are shared among donors.

The receptor comes from a man aged 30-40 years in good health. This chain uses TRBV19 with TRBJ2-7; 12 bases are a match to TRBD2. Sequenced input: memory CD4+ T cells sorted from blood. Documented subset: CD45RA-negative fraction. This CDR3 is CASSPGLAGTYEQYF. In nucleotides, the CDR3 is TGTGCCAGTAGTCCCGGACTAGCGGGGACCTACGAGCAGTACTTC.